This is a list of T cell receptor beta chains from one sample in a study of cytomegalovirus exposure and HLA in healthy donors. Produced via immunoSEQ multiplex PCR; TCRdb's table is partial and in-frame only. The table has around 150,000 clones, roughly 88% seen once. The sequenced sample consisted of PBMCs. The receptors derive from a woman younger than 30 in good health and CMV-seropositive. CDR3s include the opening cysteine and the closing phenylalanine or tryptophan. A D gene is named only where the DNA matches it firmly. Clone size is shown for a subset of rows, as once, few, many or a class of expanded clone.

>-|14|-|TRBV7-3|TRBJ2-2
TGTGCCAGCAGCCAGACTCGCTACACCGGGGAGCTGTTTTTT
CASSQTRYTGELFF
>-|12|-|TRBV6-1|TRBJ2-2
TGTGCCAGCTGGAGCCGCACCGGGGAGCTGTTTTTT
CASWSRTGELFF
>-|16|-|TRBV4-2|TRBJ2-3
TGTGCCAGCAGCCAAGCCCGGGGGACGGGCACAGATACGCAGTATTTT
CASSQARGTGTDTQYF
>-|17|-|TRBV2|TRBJ1-1
TGTGCCAGCAGTGAAGAGGGACTTTTCGTACGGAACACTGAAGCTTTCTTT
CASSEEGLFVRNTEAFF
>few|13|-|TRBV18|TRBJ1-2
TGTGCCAGCTCCCGGGACAAAAACTATGGCTACACCTTC
CASSRDKNYGYTF
>-|15|-|TRBV9|TRBJ2-1
TGTGCCAGCAGCGTAGTATCGAGCTCCTACAATGAGCAGTTCTTC
CASSVVSSSYNEQFF
>-|15|-|TRBV7-3|TRBJ2-7
TGTGCCAGCAGCTTATACGGCGGCCGGCCCTACGAGCAGTACTTC
CASSLYGGRPYEQYF
>-|16|TRBD1|TRBV5-1|TRBJ1-2
TGCGCCAGCAGCGTTTCGGGACAGCTCGAGATTTATGGCTACACCTTC
CASSVSGQLEIYGYTF
>-|19|TRBD1|TRBV28|TRBJ2-7
TGTGCCAGCAGTTCCTGGTTATCGAACCGGGACAGGAGCTTCTACGAGCAGTACTTC
CASSSWLSNRDRSFYEQYF
>-|14|-|TRBV27|TRBJ2-5
TGTGCCAGTTCTACCGGGACTGGAGAAGAGACCCAGTACTTC
CASSTGTGEETQYF
>-|17|TRBD1|TRBV5-6|TRBJ1-1
TGTGCCAGCAGCCATAGTCCCGGGACAGGGCCGAACACTGAAGCTTTCTTT
CASSHSPGTGPNTEAFF
>-|13|-|TRBV7-6|TRBJ2-1
TGTGCCAGCAGCTTAGCGTTGGCAAATGAGCAGTTCTTC
CASSLALANEQFF
>-|15|-|TRBV15|TRBJ2-3
TGTGCCACCAGCAGAGTACAGGGAGGCACAGATACGCAGTATTTT
CATSRVQGGTDTQYF
>once|18|TRBD1|TRBV5-1|TRBJ2-1
TGCGCCAGCAGCTTGAAAGGGGACAGACCGACTACCTACAATGAGCAGTTCTTC
CASSLKGDRPTTYNEQFF
>-|16|TRBD1|TRBV15|TRBJ2-7
TGTGCCACCAGCAGAGATCCGGGACAGGGCTCCTACGAGCAGTACTTC
CATSRDPGQGSYEQYF
>once|14|TRBD1|TRBV7-2|TRBJ2-2
TGTGCCAGCAGCCGTCCCGGGACAGGGGGCATGCTGTTTTTT
CASSRPGTGGMLFF
>-|14|TRBD1|TRBV6-6|TRBJ1-5
TGTGCCAGCAGGGCACAGGGGAACAATCAGCCCCAGCATTTT
CASRAQGNNQPQHF
>-|14|TRBD1|TRBV19|TRBJ1-3
TGTGCCAGTAGAAACCAGGGGGATGGAAACACCATATATTTT
CASRNQGDGNTIYF
>-|16|TRBD2|TRBV19|TRBJ2-2
TGTGCCAGTAGTATTCGGGGCGGGAGAAATACCGGGGAGCTGTTTTTT
CASSIRGGRNTGELFF
>-|14|TRBD2|TRBV5-1|TRBJ2-5
TGCGCCAGCAGCGAGACTAGCGGGGGAGAGACCCAGTACTTC
CASSETSGGETQYF
>-|15|-|TRBV4-1|TRBJ1-1
TGCGCCAGCAGCCAAGGGAGCCGGGATGATAATGAAGCTTTCTTT
CASSQGSRDDNEAFF
>-|15|-|TRBV9|TRBJ2-7
TGTGCCAGCAGCGTAGAGGAGGTAGGGCCCTACGAGCAGTACTTC
CASSVEEVGPYEQYF
>-|15|-|TRBV28|TRBJ1-5
TGTGCCAGCAGTTTAGACAGAGTGGGGAATCAGCCCCAGCATTTT
CASSLDRVGNQPQHF